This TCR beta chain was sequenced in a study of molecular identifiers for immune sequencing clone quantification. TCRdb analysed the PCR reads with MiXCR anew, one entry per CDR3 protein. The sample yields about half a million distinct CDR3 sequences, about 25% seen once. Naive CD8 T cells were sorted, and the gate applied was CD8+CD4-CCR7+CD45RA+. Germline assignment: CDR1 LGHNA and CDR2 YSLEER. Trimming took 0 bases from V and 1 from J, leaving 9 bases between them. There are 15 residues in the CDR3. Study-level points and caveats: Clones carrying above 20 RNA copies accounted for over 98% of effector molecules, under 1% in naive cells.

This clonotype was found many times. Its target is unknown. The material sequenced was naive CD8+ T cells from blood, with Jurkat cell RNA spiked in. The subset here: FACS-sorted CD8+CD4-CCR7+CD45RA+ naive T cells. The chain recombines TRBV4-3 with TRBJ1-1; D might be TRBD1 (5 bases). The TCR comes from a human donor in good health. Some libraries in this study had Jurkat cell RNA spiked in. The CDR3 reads CASSQDRGKNTEAFF. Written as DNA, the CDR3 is TGCGCCAGCAGCCAAGATCGGGGCAAGAACACTGAAGCTTTCTTT.